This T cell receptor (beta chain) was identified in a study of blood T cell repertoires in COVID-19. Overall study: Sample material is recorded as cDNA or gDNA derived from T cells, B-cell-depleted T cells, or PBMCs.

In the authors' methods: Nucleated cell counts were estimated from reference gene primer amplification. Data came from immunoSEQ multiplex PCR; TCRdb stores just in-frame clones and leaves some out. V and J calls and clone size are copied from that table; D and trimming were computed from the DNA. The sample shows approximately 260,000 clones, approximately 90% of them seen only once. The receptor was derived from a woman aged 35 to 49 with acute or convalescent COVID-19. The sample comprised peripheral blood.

The CDR3 coding sequence is TGTGCCTGCCAGCGTCGGGGGTGGTCGGACACTGAAGCTTTCTTT. It specifies CACQRRGWSDTEAFF. V is TRBV30 and J is TRBJ1-1, with D possibly TRBD1 on 5 matching bases. This CDR3 contains 15 residues. V was trimmed by 6 bases and J by 3 bases, leaving 20 bases between them. Per germline, CDR1 GTSNPN and CDR2 SVGIG (reference sequence).